These 5 T cell receptor beta chains came from one sample sequenced in a study of CD8+ T cells in alopecia areata. Sequencing used cDNA as its template, made by extracting RNA and reverse transcribing it. The table came from immunoSEQ multiplex PCR; TCRdb's copy has only in-frame clones and leaves some out. Of around 170,000 clones in the sample, roughly 46% are singletons; the top ten hold about 9.4%. The treatment is: oral pan-JAK inhibitor, 5-10 mg twice daily. The sequenced sample was CD8+ T cells sorted from blood, obtained at approximately week 51, from a patient treated with tofacitinib. These receptors came from a human donor with alopecia areata.

This clone was counted once. The chain has TRBV27 and TRBJ2-1; 7 bases line up with TRBD2. Germline values: CDR1 MNHEY, CDR2 SMNVEV (reference sequence). The CDR3 is 15 amino acids. V shed 2 bases and J 3 bases; nucleotides not matched to a gene: 4. The CDR3, as DNA: TGTGCCAGCAGTTTAGCGGGGGAGGGCTACAATGAGCAGTTCTTC. Amino acids: CASSLAGEGYNEQFF.

This clone turned up a few times. This sequence joins TRBV27 and TRBJ1-2; D is ambiguous. V was shortened by 2 bases and J by 4 bases, with 8 bases between the two germline ends. This CDR3 contains 13 residues. Germline CDR1 is MNHEY and CDR2 is SMNVEV (reference sequence). This CDR3 reads CASSLLLGYGYTF. The DNA of the CDR3 is TGTGCCAGCAGTTTACTTCTTGGCTATGGCTACACCTTC.

CDR3 DNA sequence: TGTGCCAGCAGTGAACTTTGGGGAAGGGAGACCCAGTACTTC. Its protein is CASSELWGRETQYF. V is TRBV6-1 and J is TRBJ2-5; D gene uncertain. The CDR3 has 14 amino acids. Germline CDR1 is MNHNS and CDR2 is SASEGT. Trimming left V 2 bases short and J 5 bases short, with 12 bases between.

A few counts support this clone. The chain links TRBV18 to TRBJ2-7; D unclear. Trimming removed 6 bases at V and 5 bases at J, with 11 bases between. CDR3 length: 12 amino acids. Germline CDR1 KGHSH, CDR2 LQKENI. DNA for the CDR3: TGTGCCAGCTCCCCGGCGGTGCACGAGCAGTACTTC. Its protein product is CASSPAVHEQYF.

The chain recombines TRBV5-6 with TRBJ1-5; possibly TRBD1 for D (6 bases). Germline loops: CDR1 SGHDT, CDR2 YYEEEE. Trimming took 3 bases from V and 7 from J, leaving 11 bases between them. The CDR3 is made up of 13 amino acids. CDR3 nucleotide sequence: TGTGCCAGCAGCTGGGGGCCGGGGCAGCCCCAGCATTTT. The encoded protein is CASSWGPGQPQHF.